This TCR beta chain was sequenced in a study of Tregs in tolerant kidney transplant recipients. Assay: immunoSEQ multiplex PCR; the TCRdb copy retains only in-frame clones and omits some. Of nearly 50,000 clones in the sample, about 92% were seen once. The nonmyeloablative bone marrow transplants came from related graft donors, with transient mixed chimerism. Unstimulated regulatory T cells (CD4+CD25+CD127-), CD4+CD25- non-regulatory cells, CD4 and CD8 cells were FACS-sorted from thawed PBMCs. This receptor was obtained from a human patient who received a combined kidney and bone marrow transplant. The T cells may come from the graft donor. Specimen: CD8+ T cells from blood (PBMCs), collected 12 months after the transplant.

The CDR3 nucleotides are TGTGCCAGCAGTGACACGGGACTAGCGAGCACAGATACGCAGTATTTT. Its protein is CASSDTGLASTDTQYF. The V and J genes are TRBV6-4 and TRBJ2-3; 10 nucleotides match TRBD2. Germline CDR1 MRHNA, CDR2 SNTAGT. V lost 2 bases and J lost 0; bases outside the gene matches: 2. The CDR3 totals 16 residues.